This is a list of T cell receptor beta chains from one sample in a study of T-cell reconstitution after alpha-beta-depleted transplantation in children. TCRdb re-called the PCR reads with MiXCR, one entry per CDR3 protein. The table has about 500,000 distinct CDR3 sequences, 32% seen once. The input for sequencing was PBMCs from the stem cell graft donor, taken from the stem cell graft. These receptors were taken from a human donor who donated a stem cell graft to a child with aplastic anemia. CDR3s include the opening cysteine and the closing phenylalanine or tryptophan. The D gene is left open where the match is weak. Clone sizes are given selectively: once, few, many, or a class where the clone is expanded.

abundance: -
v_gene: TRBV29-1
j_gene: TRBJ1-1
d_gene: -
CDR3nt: TGCAGCGTTGGAGGCAGCTCTCTAAACACTGAAGCTTTCTTT
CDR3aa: CSVGGSSLNTEAFF

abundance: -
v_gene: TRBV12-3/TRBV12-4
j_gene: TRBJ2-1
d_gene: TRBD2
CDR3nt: TGTGCCAGCACCTTTGGGGCTAGCGGGAGGATTGAGCAGTTCTTC
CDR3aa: CASTFGASGRIEQFF

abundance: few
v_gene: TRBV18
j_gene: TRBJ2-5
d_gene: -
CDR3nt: TGTGCCAGCTCACCATGGGGGTACCAAGAGACCCAGTACTTC
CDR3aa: CASSPWGYQETQYF

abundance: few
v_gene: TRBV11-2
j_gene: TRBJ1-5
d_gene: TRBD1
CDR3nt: TGTGCCAGCAGCCGAGGACAGGGAGGGAATCAGCCCCAGCATTTT
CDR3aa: CASSRGQGGNQPQHF

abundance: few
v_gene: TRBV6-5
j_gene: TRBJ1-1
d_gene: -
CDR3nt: TGTGCCAGCAGTTACCGACCCCCCAGGGTGAACACTGAAGCTTTCTTT
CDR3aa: CASSYRPPRVNTEAFF

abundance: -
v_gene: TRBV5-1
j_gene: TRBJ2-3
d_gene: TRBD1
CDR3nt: TGCGCCAGCAGCTCGTATAACAGGGGAACTAGCACAGATACGCAGTATTTT
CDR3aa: CASSSYNRGTSTDTQYF

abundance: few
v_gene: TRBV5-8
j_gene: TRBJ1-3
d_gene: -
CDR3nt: TGTGCCAGCAGCTTCGACAAGACTAACTCTGGAAACACCATATATTTT
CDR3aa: CASSFDKTNSGNTIYF

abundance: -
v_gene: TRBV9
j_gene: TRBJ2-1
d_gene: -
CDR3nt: TGTGCCAGCAGCGATATGGGGAGTTCGTACAATGAGCAGTTCTTC
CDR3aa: CASSDMGSSYNEQFF

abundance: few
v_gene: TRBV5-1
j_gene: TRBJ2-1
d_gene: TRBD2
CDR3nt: TGCGCCAGCAGCAAGAAAGTCGGGACTAGCGGGACTGAGCAGTTCTTC
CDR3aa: CASSKKVGTSGTEQFF

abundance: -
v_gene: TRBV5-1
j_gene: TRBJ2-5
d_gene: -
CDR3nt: TGCGCCAGCAGCTTGGGGACTTTGCAAGAGACCCAGTACTTC
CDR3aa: CASSLGTLQETQYF

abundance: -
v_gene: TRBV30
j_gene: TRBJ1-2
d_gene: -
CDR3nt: TGTGCCTGGATCAATGGGGGGCGAGGGGACTATGGCTACACCTTC
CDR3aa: CAWINGGRGDYGYTF

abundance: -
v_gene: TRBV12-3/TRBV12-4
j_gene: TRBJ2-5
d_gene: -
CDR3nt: TGTGCCAGCGCCATAAGGGGAACGGAGACCCAGTACTTC
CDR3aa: CASAIRGTETQYF

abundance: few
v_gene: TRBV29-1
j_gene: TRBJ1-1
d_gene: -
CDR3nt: TGCAGCGTCCTCCGGCTGAACACTGAAGCTTTCTTT
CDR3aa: CSVLRLNTEAFF

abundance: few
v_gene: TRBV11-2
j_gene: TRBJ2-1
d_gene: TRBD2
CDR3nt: TGTGCCAGCAGCTTAGGGGCGGGAGGGCCAGCTGAGCAGTTCTTC
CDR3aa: CASSLGAGGPAEQFF

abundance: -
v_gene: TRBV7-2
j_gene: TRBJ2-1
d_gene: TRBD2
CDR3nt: TGTGCCAGCAGCTTAGCCAGCCCCAGCGGGATTGGGTACAATGAGCAGTTCTTC
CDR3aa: CASSLASPSGIGYNEQFF

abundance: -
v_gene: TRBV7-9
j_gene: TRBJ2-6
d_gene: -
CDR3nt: TGTGCCAGCAGCTTACATGGAAGGGACGTCCTGACTTTC
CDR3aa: CASSLHGRDVLTF

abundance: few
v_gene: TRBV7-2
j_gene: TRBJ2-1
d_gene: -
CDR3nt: TGTGCCAGCAGCTTAATGTGGCGGGACGCTTATGAGCAGTTCTTC
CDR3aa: CASSLMWRDAYEQFF

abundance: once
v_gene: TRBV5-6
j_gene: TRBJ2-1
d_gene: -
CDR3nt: TGTGCCAGCAGCTTGCCCAGCGGGCGTCTCAACAATGAGCAGTTCTTC
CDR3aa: CASSLPSGRLNNEQFF

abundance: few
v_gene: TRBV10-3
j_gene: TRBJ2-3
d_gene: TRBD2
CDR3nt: TGTGCCATCAGTGATGGCGGGAGGACGGATACGCAGTATTTT
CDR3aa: CAISDGGRTDTQYF

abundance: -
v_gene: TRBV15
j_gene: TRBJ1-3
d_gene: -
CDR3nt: TGTGCCACCAGCAGATCCGGCACTGGAAACACCATATATTTT
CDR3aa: CATSRSGTGNTIYF

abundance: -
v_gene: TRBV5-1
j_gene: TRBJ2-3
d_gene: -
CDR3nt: TGCGCCAGCAGCCTCCGCGGGGTAGCGGGCACAGATACGCAGTATTTT
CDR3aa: CASSLRGVAGTDTQYF

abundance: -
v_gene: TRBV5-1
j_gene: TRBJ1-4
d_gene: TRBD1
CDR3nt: TGCGCCAGCAGCTTGACAGGGGGCAGCGGTAATGAAAAACTGTTTTTT
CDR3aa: CASSLTGGSGNEKLFF